A selection of T cell receptor beta chains follows, all from one sample in a study of shared clonotypes between healthy human individuals. The protocol was immunoSEQ multiplex PCR, while the TCRdb copy is restricted to in-frame clones and leaves out a portion. Found here are approximately 2.1 million clones, approximately 95% of them singletons; the top ten hold around 0.4%. Sequenced input: naive CD4+ T cells from PBMCs. Receptors were obtained from a man younger than 35 in good health. Some clones in this sample may be carry-over from other donors' samples. CDR3s include the opening cysteine and the closing phenylalanine or tryptophan. D genes are given only for firm matches. Rows give clone size only sometimes, using once, few, many, or a class for an expanded clone.

CASSLAPVYGYTF | TGTGCCAGCAGCTTAGCGCCAGTCTATGGCTACACCTTC | TRBV11-2 | - | - | TRBJ1-2
CASSLAGQPRAQHF | TGTGCCAGCAGCTTAGCGGGGCAGCCTAGGGCCCAGCATTTT | TRBV7-2 | - | - | TRBJ1-5
CALRGDRLNTEAFF | TGTGCCCTCCGCGGGGACAGATTGAACACTGAAGCTTTCTTT | TRBV10-3 | TRBD1 | - | TRBJ1-1
CASSPQGSLVYEQYF | TGTGCCAGCAGTCCACAGGGGTCGTTGGTATACGAGCAGTACTTC | TRBV6-5 | TRBD1 | - | TRBJ2-7
CAISEVMRETQYF | TGTGCCATCAGTGAAGTTATGCGAGAGACCCAGTACTTC | TRBV10-3 | - | once | TRBJ2-5
CASSESYEEQYF | TGTGCCAGCAGTGAATCGTACGAAGAGCAGTACTTC | TRBV2 | - | - | TRBJ2-7
CASSSLPLASSYEQYF | TGTGCCAGCAGTTCCCTACCCCTAGCTAGCTCCTACGAGCAGTACTTC | TRBV27 | - | - | TRBJ2-7
CASSEVGGSEQYF | TGTGCCAGCAGTGAAGTCGGGGGCAGCGAGCAGTACTTC | TRBV2 | - | - | TRBJ2-7
CASSSGHGVAGASTGELFF | TGCGCCAGCAGCTCAGGCCATGGAGTAGCGGGAGCTTCTACCGGGGAGCTGTTTTTT | TRBV5-1 | TRBD2 | once | TRBJ2-2
CASSLAVPGTDTQYF | TGTGCCAGCAGCTTGGCGGTCCCAGGCACAGATACGCAGTATTTT | TRBV5-4 | - | - | TRBJ2-3
CAISEYDSGRAADTQYF | TGTGCCATCAGTGAGTACGATAGCGGGAGGGCCGCAGATACGCAGTATTTT | TRBV10-3 | TRBD2 | - | TRBJ2-3
CASSLFAGASSYNSPLHF | TGTGCCAGCAGCTTATTTGCAGGGGCGAGCTCCTATAATTCACCCCTCCACTTT | TRBV11-2 | - | - | TRBJ1-6
CASSLSGETQYF | TGTGCCAGCAGCTTAAGTGGGGAGACCCAGTACTTC | TRBV7-7 | - | - | TRBJ2-5
CASSGPDTDTQYF | TGTGCCAGCAGCGGACCCGACACAGATACGCAGTATTTT | TRBV9 | - | - | TRBJ2-3
CASSQGTGAQEQYF | TGTGCCAGCAGCCAAGGGACAGGGGCCCAGGAGCAGTACTTC | TRBV7-3 | TRBD1 | - | TRBJ2-7
CAISYTGADTEAFF | TGTGCCATCAGTTATACAGGGGCGGACACTGAAGCTTTCTTT | TRBV10-3 | TRBD1 | - | TRBJ1-1